The clone carrying this T cell receptor beta chain came up a few times. The germline gives CDR1 SQVTM, CDR2 ANQGSEA. The length of the CDR3 is 12 residues. V was shortened by 2 bases and J by 5 bases, with 9 bases between the two germline ends. This sample's time point: healthy volunteer bleed at 6 weeks. Whole blood, unfractionated, served as the material for total RNA extraction. This record belongs to a study of human T cells and chemical hapten exposure. What the library attached to individual cDNA molecules were unique molecular identifiers. Via MiXCR, TCRdb re-called the RACE reads, giving one row per CDR3 protein. Among around 65,000 distinct CDR3 sequences listed, approximately 6.2% were seen once.

J is TRBJ1-1 and V is TRBV29-1; D remains ambiguous. The material sequenced was whole blood. The receptor's source is a female donor in good health. Some clones in this sample may be carry-over from other donors' samples. This chain's CDR3 is CSVEWGLTEAFF. CDR3 DNA sequence: TGCAGCGTTGAATGGGGTTTAACTGAAGCTTTCTTT.